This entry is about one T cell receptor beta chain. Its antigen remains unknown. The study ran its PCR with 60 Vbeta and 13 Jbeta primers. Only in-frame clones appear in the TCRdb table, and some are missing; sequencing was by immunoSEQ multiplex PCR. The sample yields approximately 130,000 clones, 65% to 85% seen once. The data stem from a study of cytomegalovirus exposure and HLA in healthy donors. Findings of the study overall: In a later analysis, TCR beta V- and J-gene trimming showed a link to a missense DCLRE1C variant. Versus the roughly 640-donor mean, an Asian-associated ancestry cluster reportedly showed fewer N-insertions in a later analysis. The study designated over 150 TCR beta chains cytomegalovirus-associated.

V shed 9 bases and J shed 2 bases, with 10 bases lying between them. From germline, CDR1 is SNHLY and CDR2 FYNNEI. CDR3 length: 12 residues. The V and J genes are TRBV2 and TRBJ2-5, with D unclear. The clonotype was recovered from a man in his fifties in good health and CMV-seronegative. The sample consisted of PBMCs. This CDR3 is CASSRSQETQYF. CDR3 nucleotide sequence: TGTGCCAGTTCGAGGTCTCAAGAGACCCAGTACTTC.